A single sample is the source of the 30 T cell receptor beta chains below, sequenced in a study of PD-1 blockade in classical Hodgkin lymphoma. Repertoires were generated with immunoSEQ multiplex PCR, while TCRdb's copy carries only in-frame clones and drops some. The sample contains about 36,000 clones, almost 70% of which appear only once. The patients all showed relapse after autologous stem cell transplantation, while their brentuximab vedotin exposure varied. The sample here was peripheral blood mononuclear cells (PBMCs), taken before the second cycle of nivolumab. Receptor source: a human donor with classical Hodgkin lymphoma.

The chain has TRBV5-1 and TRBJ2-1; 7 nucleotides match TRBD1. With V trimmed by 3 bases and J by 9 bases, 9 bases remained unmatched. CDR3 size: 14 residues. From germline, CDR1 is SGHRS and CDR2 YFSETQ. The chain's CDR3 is CASSSGQVKGEQFF. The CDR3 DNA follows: TGCGCCAGCAGCTCTGGACAGGTTAAAGGTGAGCAGTTCTTC. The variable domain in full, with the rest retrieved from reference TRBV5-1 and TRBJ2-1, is KAGVTQTPRYLIKTRGQQVTLSCSPISGHRSVSWYQQTPGQGLQFLFEYFSETQRNKGNFPGRFSGRQFSNSRSEMNVSTLELGDSALYLCASSSGQVKGEQFFGPGTRLTVL.

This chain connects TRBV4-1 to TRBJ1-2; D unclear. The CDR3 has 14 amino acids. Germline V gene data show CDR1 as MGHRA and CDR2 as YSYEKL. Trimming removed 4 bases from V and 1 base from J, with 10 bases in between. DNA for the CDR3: TGCGCCAGCAGCCCCGCGGGCGTTAACTATGGCTACACCTTC. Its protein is CASSPAGVNYGYTF.

CDR3 nucleotide sequence: TGTGCCAGCACCAGCAGTGGTATCCGCACCTACGAGCAGTACTTC. Encoded protein: CASTSSGIRTYEQYF. V is TRBV6-1 and J is TRBJ2-7; D remains ambiguous. The CDR3 totals 15 residues. From germline, CDR1 is MNHNS and CDR2 SASEGT. Trimming cost V 7 bases and J 2 bases, with 18 bases left between them.

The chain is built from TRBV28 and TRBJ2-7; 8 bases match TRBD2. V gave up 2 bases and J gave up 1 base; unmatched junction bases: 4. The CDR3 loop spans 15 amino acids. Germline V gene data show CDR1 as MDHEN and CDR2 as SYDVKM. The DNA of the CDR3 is TGTGCCAGCAGTTTAAGGGGCGGGAGGTCCTACGAGCAGTACTTC. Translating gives CASSLRGGRSYEQYF.

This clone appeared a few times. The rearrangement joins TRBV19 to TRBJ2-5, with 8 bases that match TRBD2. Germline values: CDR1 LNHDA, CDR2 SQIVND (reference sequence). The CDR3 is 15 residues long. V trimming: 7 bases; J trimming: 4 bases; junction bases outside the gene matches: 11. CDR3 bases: TGTGCCAGTACGGGTAGCGGGATTTCGGGAGAGACCCAGTACTTC. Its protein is CASTGSGISGETQYF.

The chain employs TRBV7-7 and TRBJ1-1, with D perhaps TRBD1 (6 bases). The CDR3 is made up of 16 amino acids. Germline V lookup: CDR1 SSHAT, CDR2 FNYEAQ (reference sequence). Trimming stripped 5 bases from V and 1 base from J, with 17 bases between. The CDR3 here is CASSPMTGIGNTEAFF. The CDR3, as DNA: TGTGCCAGCAGCCCAATGACAGGAATTGGGAACACTGAAGCTTTCTTT.

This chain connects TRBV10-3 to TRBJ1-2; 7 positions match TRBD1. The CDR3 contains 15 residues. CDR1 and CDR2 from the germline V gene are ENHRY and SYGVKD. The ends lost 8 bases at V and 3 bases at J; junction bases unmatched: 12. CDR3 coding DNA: TGTGCCATCCAACCTGATGACAGGGCTGACTATGGCTACACCTTC. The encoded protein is CAIQPDDRADYGYTF.

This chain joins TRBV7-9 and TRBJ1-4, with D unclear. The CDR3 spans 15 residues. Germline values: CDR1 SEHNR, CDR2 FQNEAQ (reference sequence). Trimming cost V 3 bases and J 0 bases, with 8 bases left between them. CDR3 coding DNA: TGTGCCAGCAGCTTGGGCAGTACAACTAATGAAAAACTGTTTTTT. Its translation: CASSLGSTTNEKLFF. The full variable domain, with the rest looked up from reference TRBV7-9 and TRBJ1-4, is DTGVSQNPRHKITKRGQNVTFRCDPISEHNRLYWYRQTLGQGPEFLTYFQNEAQLEKSRLLSDRFSAERPKGSFSTLEIQRTEQGDSAMYLCASSLGSTTNEKLFFGSGTQLSVL.

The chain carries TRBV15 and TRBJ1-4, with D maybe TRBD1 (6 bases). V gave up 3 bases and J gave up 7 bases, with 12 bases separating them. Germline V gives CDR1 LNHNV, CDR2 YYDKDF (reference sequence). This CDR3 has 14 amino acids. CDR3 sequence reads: CATSSQQGSEKLFF. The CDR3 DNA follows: TGTGCCACCAGCAGTCAACAGGGTAGTGAAAAACTGTTTTTT.

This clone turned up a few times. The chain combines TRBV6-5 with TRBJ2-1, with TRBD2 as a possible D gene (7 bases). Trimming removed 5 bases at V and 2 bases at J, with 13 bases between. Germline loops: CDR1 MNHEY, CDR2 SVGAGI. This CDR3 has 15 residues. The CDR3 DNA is TGTGCCAGCAGTCAGGGGAGGGGTCCCTACAATGAGCAGTTCTTC. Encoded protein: CASSQGRGPYNEQFF.

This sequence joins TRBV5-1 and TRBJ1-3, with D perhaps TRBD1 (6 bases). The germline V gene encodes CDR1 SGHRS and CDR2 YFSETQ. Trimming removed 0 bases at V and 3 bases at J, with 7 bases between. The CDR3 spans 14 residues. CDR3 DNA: TGCGCCAGCAGCTTGGCAGGGGTTGGAAACACCATATATTTT. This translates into CASSLAGVGNTIYF. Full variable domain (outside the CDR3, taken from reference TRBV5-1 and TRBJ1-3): KAGVTQTPRYLIKTRGQQVTLSCSPISGHRSVSWYQQTPGQGLQFLFEYFSETQRNKGNFPGRFSGRQFSNSRSEMNVSTLELGDSALYLCASSLAGVGNTIYFGEGSWLTVV.

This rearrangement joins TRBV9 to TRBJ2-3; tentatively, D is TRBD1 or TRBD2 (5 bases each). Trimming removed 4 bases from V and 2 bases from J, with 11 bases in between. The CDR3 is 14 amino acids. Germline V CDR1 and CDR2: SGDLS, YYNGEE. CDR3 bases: TGTGCCAGCAGCCCTGTGGGGGACACAGATACGCAGTATTTT. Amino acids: CASSPVGDTDTQYF.

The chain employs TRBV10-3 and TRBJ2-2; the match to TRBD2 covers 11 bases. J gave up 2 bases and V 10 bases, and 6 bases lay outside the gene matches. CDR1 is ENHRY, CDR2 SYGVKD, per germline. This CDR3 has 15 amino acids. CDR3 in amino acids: CATRLAGRNTGELFF. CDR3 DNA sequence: TGTGCCACAAGACTAGCGGGGCGAAACACCGGGGAGCTGTTTTTT.

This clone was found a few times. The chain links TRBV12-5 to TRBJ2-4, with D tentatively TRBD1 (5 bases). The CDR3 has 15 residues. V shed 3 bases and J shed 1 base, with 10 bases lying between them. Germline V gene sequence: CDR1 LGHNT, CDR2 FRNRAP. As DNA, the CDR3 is TGTGCTAGTGGTTTTCAGGGAAGCGCCAAAAACATTCAGTACTTC. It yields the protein CASGFQGSAKNIQYF.

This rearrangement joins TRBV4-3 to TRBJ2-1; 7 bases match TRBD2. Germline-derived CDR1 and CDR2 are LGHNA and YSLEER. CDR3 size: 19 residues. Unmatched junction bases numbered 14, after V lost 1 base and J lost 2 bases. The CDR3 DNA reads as TGCGCCAGCAGCCAAGGTGGGGATTTCGCGGGAGAACCCTACAATGAGCAGTTCTTC. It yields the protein CASSQGGDFAGEPYNEQFF.

The CDR3 reads CASSQIPGQGRWGMNTEAFF. CDR3 DNA: TGCGCCAGCAGCCAGATACCGGGACAGGGCCGGTGGGGGATGAACACTGAAGCTTTCTTT. V and J are TRBV4-1 and TRBJ1-1; 9 bases are shared with TRBD1. Looked up from germline, CDR1 is MGHRA and CDR2 is YSYEKL. CDR3 length: 20 amino acids. V lost 3 bases, J lost 0 bases, and 17 bases stayed unmatched.

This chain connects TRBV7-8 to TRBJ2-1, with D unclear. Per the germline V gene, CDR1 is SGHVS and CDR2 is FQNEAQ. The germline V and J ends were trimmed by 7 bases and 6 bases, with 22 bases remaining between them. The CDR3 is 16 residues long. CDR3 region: CASTQTTRPRPNEQFF. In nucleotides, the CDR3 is TGTGCCAGCACCCAAACGACCCGACCCCGGCCCAATGAGCAGTTCTTC.

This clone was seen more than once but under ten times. CDR3 sequence: CASSLARNSPLHF. CDR3 in DNA: TGTGCCAGCAGCTTGGCCCGTAATTCACCCCTCCACTTT. The V and J genes are TRBV5-4 and TRBJ1-6; D ambiguous. Trimming cost V 0 bases and J 6 bases, with 4 bases left between them. Germline CDR1 is SGHNT and CDR2 is YYREEE (reference sequence). The CDR3 runs to 13 residues.

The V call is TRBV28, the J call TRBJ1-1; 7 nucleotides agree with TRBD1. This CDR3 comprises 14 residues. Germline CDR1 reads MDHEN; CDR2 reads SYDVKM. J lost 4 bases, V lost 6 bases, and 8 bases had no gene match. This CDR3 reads CASRISTGFTEAFF. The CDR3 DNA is TGTGCCAGCAGGATCTCGACAGGGTTCACTGAAGCTTTCTTT. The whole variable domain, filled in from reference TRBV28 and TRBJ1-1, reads DVKVTQSSRYLVKRTGEKVFLECVQDMDHENMFWYRQDPGLGLRLIYFSYDVKMKEKGDIPEGYSVSREKKERFSLILESASTNQTSMYLCASRISTGFTEAFFGQGTRLTVV.

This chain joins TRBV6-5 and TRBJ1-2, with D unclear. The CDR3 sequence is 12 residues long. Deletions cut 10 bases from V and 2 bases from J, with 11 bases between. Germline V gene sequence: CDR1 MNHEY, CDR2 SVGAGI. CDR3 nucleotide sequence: TGTGCCATCGGTACGGGAAACTATGGCTACACCTTC. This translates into CAIGTGNYGYTF.

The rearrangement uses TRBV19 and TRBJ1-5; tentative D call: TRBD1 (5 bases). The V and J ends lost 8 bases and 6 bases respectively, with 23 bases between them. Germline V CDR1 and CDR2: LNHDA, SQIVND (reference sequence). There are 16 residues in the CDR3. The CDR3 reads CASLKNRGYGGQPQHF. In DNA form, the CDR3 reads TGTGCCAGTCTTAAAAACCGGGGGTATGGTGGTCAGCCCCAGCATTTT. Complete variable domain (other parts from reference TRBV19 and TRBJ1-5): DGGITQSPKYLFRKEGQNVTLSCEQNLNHDAMYWYRQDPGQGLRLIYYSQIVNDFQKGDIAEGYSVSREKKESFPLTVTSAQKNPTAFYLCASLKNRGYGGQPQHFGDGTRLSIL.

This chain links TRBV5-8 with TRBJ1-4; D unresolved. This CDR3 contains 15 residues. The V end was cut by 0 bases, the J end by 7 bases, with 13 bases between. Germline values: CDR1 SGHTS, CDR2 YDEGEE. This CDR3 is CASSLGGLNSEKLFF. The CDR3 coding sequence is TGTGCCAGCAGCTTGGGGGGTTTAAACAGTGAAAAACTGTTTTTT.

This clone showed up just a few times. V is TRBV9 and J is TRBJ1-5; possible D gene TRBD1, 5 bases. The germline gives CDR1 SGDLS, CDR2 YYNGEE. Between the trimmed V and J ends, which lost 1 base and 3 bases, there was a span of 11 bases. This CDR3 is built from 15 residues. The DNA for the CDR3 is TGTGCCAGCAGCGTAACTGGGACCACCAATCAGCCCCAGCATTTT. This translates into CASSVTGTTNQPQHF. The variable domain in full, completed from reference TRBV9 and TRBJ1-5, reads DSGVTQTPKHLITATGQRVTLRCSPRSGDLSVYWYQQSLDQGLQFLIQYYNGEERAKGNILERFSAQQFPDLHSELNLSSLELGDSALYFCASSVTGTTNQPQHFGDGTRLSIL.

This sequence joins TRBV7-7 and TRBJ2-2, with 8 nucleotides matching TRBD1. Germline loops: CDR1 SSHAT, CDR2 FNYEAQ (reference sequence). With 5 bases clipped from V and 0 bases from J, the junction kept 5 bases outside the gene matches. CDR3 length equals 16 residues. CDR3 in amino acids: CASSPRTGSNTGELFF. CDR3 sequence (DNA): TGTGCCAGCAGCCCAAGGACAGGGTCGAACACCGGGGAGCTGTTTTTT.

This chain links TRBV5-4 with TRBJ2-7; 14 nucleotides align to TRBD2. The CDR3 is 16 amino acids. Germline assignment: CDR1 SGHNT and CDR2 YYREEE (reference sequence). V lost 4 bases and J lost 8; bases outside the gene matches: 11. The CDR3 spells CASSPGTSGGPWKQYF. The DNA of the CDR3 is TGTGCCAGCAGCCCCGGGACTAGCGGGGGTCCGTGGAAGCAGTACTTC.

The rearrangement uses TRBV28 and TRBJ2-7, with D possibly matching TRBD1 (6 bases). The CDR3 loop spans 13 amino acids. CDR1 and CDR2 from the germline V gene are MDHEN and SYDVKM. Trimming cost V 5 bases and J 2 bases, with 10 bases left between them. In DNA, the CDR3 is TGTGCCAGCAGTCTACAGGGCCCCTACGAGCAGTACTTC. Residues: CASSLQGPYEQYF.

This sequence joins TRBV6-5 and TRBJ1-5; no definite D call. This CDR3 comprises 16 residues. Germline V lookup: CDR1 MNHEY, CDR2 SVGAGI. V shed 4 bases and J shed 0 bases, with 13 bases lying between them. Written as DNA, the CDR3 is TGTGCCAGCAGTTTGCATCCCGGGAATAGCAATCAGCCCCAGCATTTT. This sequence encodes CASSLHPGNSNQPQHF.

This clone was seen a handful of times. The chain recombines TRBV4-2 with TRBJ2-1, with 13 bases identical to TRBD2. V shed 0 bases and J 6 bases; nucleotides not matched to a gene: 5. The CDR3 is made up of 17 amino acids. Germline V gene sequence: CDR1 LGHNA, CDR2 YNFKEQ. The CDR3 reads CASSQDPRLAGGNEQFF. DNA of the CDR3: TGTGCCAGCAGCCAAGATCCGAGACTAGCGGGAGGCAATGAGCAGTTCTTC.

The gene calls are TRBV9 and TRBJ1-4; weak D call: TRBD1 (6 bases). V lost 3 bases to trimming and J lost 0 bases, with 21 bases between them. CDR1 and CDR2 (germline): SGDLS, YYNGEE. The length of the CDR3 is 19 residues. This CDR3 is CASSEMTGPRNATNEKLFF. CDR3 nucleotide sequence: TGTGCCAGCAGCGAAATGACAGGCCCTCGGAATGCAACTAATGAAAAACTGTTTTTT.

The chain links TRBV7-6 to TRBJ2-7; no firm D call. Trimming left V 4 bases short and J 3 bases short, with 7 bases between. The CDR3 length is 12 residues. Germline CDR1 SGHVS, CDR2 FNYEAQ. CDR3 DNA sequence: TGTGCCAGCAGCTCGACTGGCTACGAGCAGTACTTC. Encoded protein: CASSSTGYEQYF.